The clone carrying this T cell receptor beta chain was seen a handful of times. Produced via immunoSEQ multiplex PCR; TCRdb's table is partial and in-frame only. The sample contains 100,000 to 120,000 clones, roughly 82% of which appear only once. This sample is drawn from a study of blood T cell repertoires in COVID-19. V shed 0 bases and J shed 5 bases, with 6 bases lying between them. The CDR3 spans 14 residues. Germline assignment: CDR1 KGHDR and CDR2 SFDVKD. The sample consisted of peripheral blood. This sequence originates from a woman in her 40s with acute or convalescent COVID-19. The chain employs TRBV24-1 and TRBJ2-2, with D possibly matching TRBD1 (5 bases). The chain's CDR3 is CATSDLRGTGELFF. The DNA of the CDR3 is TGTGCCACCAGTGATTTGAGGGGAACCGGGGAGCTGTTTTTT.